Below, 27 T cell receptor beta chains from the same sample are listed, as sequenced in a study of CD8 T cells in ankylosing spondylitis. In TCRdb, the 5' RACE reads were re-called with MiXCR into one record per CDR3 protein. Seen here are 270,000 or so distinct CDR3 sequences, under 20% observed once, and the top ten hold approximately 33%. Sequenced: blood, either unsorted or a sorted T cell fraction (not recorded which). The receptors were sampled from a male donor with ankylosing spondylitis or in good health (not recorded which).

In this sample, this clonotype turned up a few times. The gene calls are TRBV20-1 and TRBJ2-7; 7 bases are a match to TRBD1. The CDR3 is 13 amino acids. Trimming removed 0 bases from V and 3 bases from J; junction bases left unmatched: 2. The germline gives CDR1 DFQATT, CDR2 SNEGSKA (reference sequence). The DNA of the CDR3 is TGCAGTGCTAGAGAACAGGGGAACTACGAGCAGTACTTC. Protein sequence: CSAREQGNYEQYF.

The chain has TRBV4-1 and TRBJ2-1, with a tentative D call TRBD2 (7 bases). V was cut by 0 bases and J by 13 bases, with 16 bases left in between. This CDR3 comprises 14 residues. Germline values: CDR1 MGHRA, CDR2 YSYEKL. The CDR3 loop is CASSQDPSGGTQFF. The DNA of the CDR3 is TGCGCCAGCAGCCAAGACCCTTCGGGGGGCACACAGTTCTTC.

This rearrangement joins TRBV6-2 or TRBV6-3 to TRBJ2-1; 9 bases are a match to TRBD2. The CDR3 has 15 amino acids. Germline values: CDR1 MNHEY, CDR2 SVGEGT. Germline trimming cut 7 bases from V and 8 bases from J; bases unmatched to any gene: 12. CDR3 region: CASITGREGLDEQFF. CDR3 DNA sequence: TGTGCCAGCATCACGGGGCGGGAGGGCCTGGATGAGCAGTTCTTC.

This clonotype was counted a few times. The chain joins TRBV12-5 to TRBJ2-7; D call uncertain. Germline V gene data show CDR1 as LGHNT and CDR2 as FRNRAP. This CDR3 comprises 13 residues. Trimming shortened V by 3 bases and J by 6 bases, and 12 bases separated the two germline ends. The CDR3 DNA sequence: TGTGCTAGTGGTTTTCTGTCCGTGAGCGAGCAGTACTTC. Amino acids: CASGFLSVSEQYF.

This clonotype was observed a few times. The CDR3 sequence: CASTPSGGVNEQFF. The CDR3 coding sequence is TGTGCCAGCACCCCTTCCGGCGGGGTAAATGAGCAGTTCTTC. The J gene is TRBJ2-1, the V gene TRBV9; perhaps TRBD2 as D (6 bases). CDR1 is SGDLS and CDR2 is YYNGEE in the germline V gene. Trimming stripped 6 bases from V and 7 bases from J, with 17 bases between. The CDR3 totals 14 residues.

This clonotype has only a few counts. This sequence joins TRBV29-1 and TRBJ2-5, with D maybe TRBD1 (6 bases). CDR1 SQVTM and CDR2 ANQGSEA come from the germline V gene. V was cut by 3 bases and J by 2 bases, with 22 bases left in between. The CDR3 length is 17 residues. The CDR3 region is CSVEGWGTGIEQETQYF. The CDR3, as DNA: TGCAGCGTTGAGGGTTGGGGAACAGGGATCGAACAAGAGACCCAGTACTTC.

This clonotype was counted a few times. V and J are TRBV9 and TRBJ1-4; perhaps TRBD1 as D (5 bases). The V end lost 3 bases, the J end lost 5 bases, and 5 bases lay between the germline ends. The V gene's germline CDR1 is SGDLS and CDR2 YYNGEE. The CDR3 consists of 12 residues. Written as DNA, the CDR3 is TGTGCCAGCAGCGGGGACAATGAAAAACTGTTTTTT. Protein product: CASSGDNEKLFF.

This clonotype was observed many times. The CDR3 spells CASSLFSGGPYNEQFF. As DNA, the CDR3 is TGTGCCAGCAGCTTGTTCAGTGGGGGACCCTACAATGAGCAGTTCTTC. The chain links TRBV5-5 to TRBJ2-1, with D perhaps being TRBD1 or TRBD2 (5 bases each). The CDR3 consists of 16 residues. V lost 1 base, J lost 2 bases, and 13 bases lay in between. CDR1 is SGHKS and CDR2 is YYEKEE in the germline V gene (reference sequence).

This clonotype was seen a handful of times. The rearrangement links TRBV20-1 to TRBJ1-2; D not resolved. CDR3 size: 16 residues. Germline CDR1 DFQATT, CDR2 SNEGSKA (reference sequence). V was shortened by 3 bases and J by 2 bases, with 19 bases between the two germline ends. CDR3 protein: CSASAPRFTSNYGYTF. CDR3 coding DNA: TGCAGTGCTAGTGCTCCCCGGTTCACTTCCAACTATGGCTACACCTTC.

The gene calls are TRBV15 and TRBJ2-7, with D perhaps TRBD2 (6 bases). The CDR3 consists of 13 residues. Germline CDR1 LNHNV, CDR2 YYDKDF (reference sequence). V shed 5 bases and J shed 6 bases, with 14 bases lying between them. CDR3 in amino acids: CATSSGEVREQYF. The DNA for the CDR3 is TGTGCCACCAGCTCCGGGGAGGTACGCGAGCAGTACTTC.

This chain links TRBV7-8 with TRBJ1-1; D remains ambiguous. The CDR3 length is 15 residues. With 5 bases removed from V and 8 bases from J, the gap between germline ends came to 21 bases. Germline values: CDR1 SGHVS, CDR2 FQNEAQ. CDR3 amino acids: CASSKTDVPGMEAFF. The CDR3 DNA reads as TGTGCCAGCAGCAAAACCGACGTTCCCGGGATGGAAGCTTTCTTT.

This clonotype was detected only a few times. V and J are TRBV6-4 and TRBJ2-6, with a tentative D call TRBD2 (6 bases). The V gene's germline CDR1 is MRHNA and CDR2 SNTAGT. The germline V and J ends were trimmed by 0 bases and 0 bases, with 6 bases remaining between them. The CDR3 is 16 amino acids. This chain's CDR3 is CASSDSTSSGANVLTF. DNA of the CDR3: TGTGCCAGCAGTGACTCGACTAGCTCTGGGGCCAACGTCCTGACTTTC.

The genes are TRBV7-9 and TRBJ2-3; D uncertain. V shed 5 bases and J shed 1 base, with 10 bases lying between them. Germline-derived CDR1 and CDR2 are SEHNR and FQNEAQ (reference sequence). The CDR3 is made up of 14 amino acids. In DNA form, the CDR3 reads TGTGCCAGCAGCCCTCAGTACCGCACAGATACGCAGTATTTT. Its translation is CASSPQYRTDTQYF.

This clonotype was seen repeatedly, ten times or more. The chain is built from TRBV12-3 or TRBV12-4 and TRBJ2-5; TRBD2 matches 7 bases. V lost 2 bases, J lost 3 bases, and 3 bases stayed unmatched. The CDR3 has 14 amino acids. As DNA, the CDR3 is TGTGCCAGCAGTTTATTGGCGGGAGAAGAGACCCAGTACTTC. Its translation is CASSLLAGEETQYF.

The CDR3: CASSQVWSEDEQYF. CDR3 nucleotides: TGCGCCAGCAGCCAAGTTTGGTCCGAGGACGAGCAGTACTTC. The chain links TRBV4-1 to TRBJ2-7; D remains unclear. V gave up 1 base and J gave up 5 bases, with 12 bases separating them. The CDR3 runs 14 residues. Germline V CDR1 and CDR2: MGHRA, YSYEKL.

This clonotype appeared many times. This chain joins TRBV15 and TRBJ2-7; 7 nucleotides align to TRBD2. Germline lookup yields CDR1 LNHNV and CDR2 YYDKDF (reference sequence). This CDR3 spans 15 amino acids. The V and J ends lost 0 bases and 0 bases, in that order; junction bases with no gene match: 2. CDR3 coding DNA: TGTGCCACCAGCAGAGATGCTAGCGGCTCCTACGAGCAGTACTTC. Its translation: CATSRDASGSYEQYF.

This clonotype appeared once. The chain is built from TRBV10-3 and TRBJ1-1; D unresolved. The CDR3 has 17 residues. Per the germline V gene, CDR1 is ENHRY and CDR2 is SYGVKD. The germline V and J ends were trimmed by 3 bases and 0 bases, with 17 bases remaining between them. The CDR3 DNA reads as TGTGCCATCAGTGAACCCCCACTCGGACGCCTGAACACTGAAGCTTTCTTT. Protein sequence: CAISEPPLGRLNTEAFF.

The table lists this clonotype with many counts. The chain is built from TRBV29-1 and TRBJ2-1; 9 bases fit TRBD1. The V gene end was trimmed by 6 bases and the J gene end by 5 bases; junction bases not matched to a gene: 11. The germline V gene has CDR1 SQVTM and CDR2 ANQGSEA. The CDR3 covers 15 residues. The CDR3 protein is CSVGYMDRGDNEQFF. CDR3 nucleotide sequence: TGCAGCGTAGGGTATATGGACAGGGGAGACAATGAGCAGTTCTTC.

The CDR3 DNA sequence: TGTGCCAGCAGCCCCATAGTGTTAGCGGGAGAGGACAATGAGCAGTTCTTC. Translating gives CASSPIVLAGEDNEQFF. The V and J genes are TRBV6-1 and TRBJ2-1, with TRBD2 matching over 9 bases. The CDR3 extends over 17 amino acids. The V and J ends lost 6 bases and 5 bases, in that order; junction bases with no gene match: 14. Germline CDR1 and CDR2: MNHNS and SASEGT.

V usage is TRBV4-2 and J usage is TRBJ2-7; 9 bases fit TRBD2. V was clipped by 0 bases and J by 6 bases; unmatched bases: 9. CDR3 length: 16 amino acids. Germline CDR1 LGHNA, CDR2 YNFKEQ. The CDR3 here is CASSQDEREAGVEQYF. The CDR3 bases are TGTGCCAGCAGCCAAGACGAGCGGGAGGCCGGGGTCGAGCAGTACTTC.

By frequency in the sample, this clonotype is medium-sized. The chain couples TRBV11-3 to TRBJ2-1; perhaps TRBD1 as D (6 bases). The CDR3 runs 21 residues. CDR1 and CDR2 (germline): SGHNT, YENEEA. Trimming removed 2 bases at V and 0 bases at J, with 26 bases between. In DNA, the CDR3 is TGTGCCAGCAGCTTACCCCTGGGGGCAGGAGTTACGAGTCCCTCCTACAATGAGCAGTTCTTC. Translating it yields CASSLPLGAGVTSPSYNEQFF.

This chain connects TRBV4-3 to TRBJ2-2; 8 positions match TRBD2. This CDR3 spans 15 amino acids. Germline CDR1 is LGHNA and CDR2 is YSLEER. The V segment lost 1 base and the J segment 4 bases; nucleotides outside the gene matches: 2. The CDR3: CASSQGREATGELFF. The CDR3 DNA reads TGCGCCAGCAGCCAAGGGCGGGAGGCCACCGGGGAGCTGTTTTTT.

The chain combines TRBV6-2 or TRBV6-3 with TRBJ2-1; TRBD1 might be the D (8 bases). Germline V gives CDR1 MNHEY, CDR2 SVGEGT. This CDR3 spans 16 amino acids. The germline V and J ends were trimmed by 4 bases and 6 bases, with 19 bases remaining between them. CDR3 sequence: CASSWGGTGPPNEQFF. The CDR3 DNA reads as TGTGCCAGCAGTTGGGGGGGGACAGGCCCGCCCAATGAGCAGTTCTTC.

This clonotype was counted many times. The chain combines TRBV12-3 or TRBV12-4 with TRBJ2-5; no clear D gene. The V and J ends lost 6 bases and 5 bases respectively, with 13 bases between them. CDR3 length: 13 amino acids. The CDR3 spells CASSPNTPETQYF. CDR3 DNA: TGTGCCAGCAGCCCGAACACACCGGAGACCCAGTACTTC.

Only a few counts were recorded for this clonotype. This chain links TRBV28 with TRBJ2-3, with 10 bases matching TRBD2. Losses at the gene ends were 5 bases for V and 1 base for J; bases not matched to a gene: 9. The CDR3 length is 17 residues. Germline CDR1 reads MDHEN; CDR2 reads SYDVKM. CDR3 in amino acids: CASSTLLAGWGTDTQYF. The CDR3 DNA reads TGTGCCAGCAGTACGCTACTAGCGGGATGGGGCACAGATACGCAGTATTTT.

This clonotype was detected many times. V gene TRBV7-8 combines with J gene TRBJ1-5; the D gene is possibly TRBD1 (5 bases). The ends were cut back, 5 bases at V and 7 bases at J, with 18 bases in the middle. Germline lookup yields CDR1 SGHVS and CDR2 FQNEAQ. CDR3 size: 15 residues. CDR3 residues: CASSRRRDSPQPQHF. The CDR3 DNA is TGTGCCAGCAGCCGACGACGGGACTCCCCCCAGCCCCAGCATTTT.

In its sample, this clonotype was seen a few times. V gene TRBV5-1 combines with J gene TRBJ2-1; TRBD1 matches 9 bases. This CDR3 spans 16 amino acids. The germline CDR1 and CDR2 sequences are SGHRS and YFSETQ. V gave up 3 bases and J gave up 7 bases; unmatched junction bases: 11. CDR3 DNA sequence: TGCGCCAGCAGCTGGAGACAGGGGGTGGTCGGAAATGAGCAGTTCTTC. Its translation is CASSWRQGVVGNEQFF.